These T cell receptor beta chains were read from a single sample in a study of beta chain features in type 1 diabetes. Produced via immunoSEQ multiplex PCR; TCRdb's table is partial and in-frame only. This repertoire shows about 340,000 clones, 13% found once; its top ten account for roughly 0.015%. Sequenced: naive CD4+ T cells from blood. Receptors were obtained from a woman aged 18-30 years with type 1 diabetes. CDR3s include the opening cysteine and the closing phenylalanine or tryptophan. D genes are given only for firm matches. Size is stated for part of the rows, as once, few or many counts, or as a class when the clone is expanded.

J | D | size | V | DNA | CDR3
TRBJ1-2 | NA | NA | TRBV6-5 | TGTGCCAGCAGCTATACAGGAAACTATGGCTACACCTTC | CASSYTGNYGYTF
TRBJ1-1 | NA | NA | TRBV5-1 | TGCGCCAGCAGCTTGGCCGGCCAGGGAAGCACTGAAGCTTTCTTT | CASSLAGQGSTEAFF
TRBJ2-3 | NA | few | TRBV6-5 | TGTGCCAGCAGTACTAGCCGAGGTAGCGATACGCAGTATTTT | CASSTSRGSDTQYF
TRBJ2-1 | NA | NA | TRBV4-1 | TGCGCCAGCAGCCAAGACTCGTTGCGGGGCCCAAGGGGGCAGTTCTTC | CASSQDSLRGPRGQFF
TRBJ2-5 | TRBD2 | NA | TRBV2 | TGTGCCAGCAGGCTAGCGGGAAATATTCAAGAGACCCAGTACTTC | CASRLAGNIQETQYF
TRBJ2-7 | TRBD1 | few | TRBV7-9 | TGTGCCAGCAGCTTGACAGGGATCTACGAGCAGTACTTC | CASSLTGIYEQYF
TRBJ2-1 | NA | NA | TRBV2 | TGTGCCAGCAAAGGAGGAGGAAATGAGCAGTTCTTC | CASKGGGNEQFF
TRBJ2-7 | TRBD1 | NA | TRBV6-5 | TGTGCCAGCAGTGGACAGGGATCCTACGAGCAGTACTTC | CASSGQGSYEQYF
TRBJ2-3 | NA | NA | TRBV19 | TGTGCCAGTAGTATCCCAGCGGCTTCGGAGGATACGCAGTATTTT | CASSIPAASEDTQYF
TRBJ2-3 | NA | NA | TRBV25-1 | TGTGCCAGCAGTGCCCACCTCCAGATCTCAGATACGCAGTATTTT | CASSAHLQISDTQYF
TRBJ2-5 | NA | NA | TRBV4-2 | TGTGCCAGCAGCCAAGTTCCCCGGGACAAAGAGACCCAGTACTTC | CASSQVPRDKETQYF
TRBJ2-1 | TRBD2 | NA | TRBV5-1 | TGCGCCAGCAGCTTGATAGCGGGAGCGGCGACCAATGAGCAGTTCTTC | CASSLIAGAATNEQFF
TRBJ2-3 | NA | NA | TRBV4-1 | TGCGCCAGCAGCCGGACACCCGTTGTCCAAGGCACAGATACGCAGTATTTT | CASSRTPVVQGTDTQYF
TRBJ2-3 | TRBD1 | NA | TRBV6-6 | TGTGCCAGCAGTTCGGGACAGGGGACAGATACGCAGTATTTT | CASSSGQGTDTQYF
TRBJ2-1 | NA | NA | TRBV11-3 | TGTGCCAGCAGCTTACGGAGCCATGAGCAGTTCTTC | CASSLRSHEQFF
TRBJ2-5 | TRBD2 | NA | TRBV5-6 | TGTGCCAGCAGCTTGGCGGCTAGCGGGAGGTCAGAGACCCAGTACTTC | CASSLAASGRSETQYF
TRBJ2-3 | TRBD1 | once | TRBV10-3 | TGTGCCATCGCGGGACAGGGGGCGGATACGCAGTATTTT | CAIAGQGADTQYF
TRBJ2-3 | TRBD2 | NA | TRBV7-2 | TGTGCCAGCAGCTTTAGACTAGCGATGGTCCCTAGCACAGATACGCAGTATTTT | CASSFRLAMVPSTDTQYF
TRBJ2-5 | NA | NA | TRBV7-2 | TGTGCCAGCAGCTTAGCCAGGACACAAGAGACCCAGTACTTC | CASSLARTQETQYF
TRBJ1-2 | TRBD1 | NA | TRBV5-1 | TGCGCCAGCAGCTCCACAGGGGACTATGGCTACACCTTC | CASSSTGDYGYTF
TRBJ1-2 | TRBD1 | few | TRBV7-9 | TGTGCCAGCAGCTTAGATCCCAGGGGGCCTGGAGGCTACACCTTC | CASSLDPRGPGGYTF
TRBJ1-2 | NA | few | TRBV4-1 | TGCGCCAGCAGCCAAGCACAGGAAGGCGGCTACACCTTC | CASSQAQEGGYTF
TRBJ2-6 | NA | NA | TRBV18 | TGTGCCAGCTCACCCCTTCTGGAGTCTGGGGCCAACGTCCTGACTTTC | CASSPLLESGANVLTF
TRBJ2-3 | NA | few | TRBV7-8 | TGTGCCAGCAGCGCTGTCCAAAGCGGAACCACAGATACGCAGTATTTT | CASSAVQSGTTDTQYF
TRBJ2-5 | NA | few | TRBV18 | TGTGCCAGCTCACCTGGCTTACAAGAGACCCAGTACTTC | CASSPGLQETQYF
TRBJ1-2 | TRBD1 | NA | TRBV29-1 | TGCAGCGCCTCGGGACAGGGGGGATATGGCTACACCTTC | CSASGQGGYGYTF
TRBJ2-1 | NA | few | TRBV6-5 | TGTGCCAGCAGTCCCGGAGGGGCCTCATGGCAGTTCTTC | CASSPGGASWQFF
TRBJ2-3 | NA | NA | TRBV5-6 | TGTGCCAGCAGCTTGGTACAGCCCCTGGGCACAGATACGCAGTATTTT | CASSLVQPLGTDTQYF
TRBJ2-7 | NA | NA | TRBV6-5 | TGTGCCAGCAGTTACCGGGAAAGTCTCTACGAGCAGTACTTC | CASSYRESLYEQYF
TRBJ1-3 | NA | NA | TRBV9 | TGTGCCAGCAGCTGGGCCCCGTTTTCTGGAAACACCATATATTTT | CASSWAPFSGNTIYF
TRBJ2-1 | NA | few | TRBV9 | TGTGCCAGCAGCCCCCAGCAGCGGCTCCCAAATGAGCAGTTCTTC | CASSPQQRLPNEQFF
TRBJ1-2 | TRBD1 | NA | TRBV7-3 | TGTGCCAGCAGCTTCGAGCCCGGGACAGGCTACTATGGCTACACCTTC | CASSFEPGTGYYGYTF
TRBJ2-7 | NA | few | TRBV6-6 | TGTGCCAGCACCGGACAGATGAAGCACGAGCAGTACTTC | CASTGQMKHEQYF
TRBJ2-3 | TRBD2 | NA | TRBV4-3 | TGCGCCAGCAGCCAACGGACTAGCGGGACGGGGGATACGCAGTATTTT | CASSQRTSGTGDTQYF
TRBJ1-1 | TRBD1 | few | TRBV7-2 | TGTGCCAGCAGACCGGGACAGTTCTTCACTGAAGCTTTCTTT | CASRPGQFFTEAFF
TRBJ2-4 | NA | NA | TRBV19 | TGTGCCAGTAGTATAGATCATTATTCAAGGGGACAAGAGGCCAAAAACATTCAGTACTTC | CASSIDHYSRGQEAKNIQYF
TRBJ2-1 | TRBD2 | NA | TRBV11-2 | TGTGCCAGCAGCTTAGTTAGCGGGAGTGGTAATGAGCAGTTCTTC | CASSLVSGSGNEQFF
TRBJ2-7 | TRBD2 | few | TRBV2 | TGTGCCAGCAGTGTCGAGCGGGGTTCCTACGAGCAGTACTTC | CASSVERGSYEQYF
TRBJ2-3 | NA | NA | TRBV5-1 | TGCGCCAGCAGCCCTGGGCGGGCAGATACGCAGTATTTT | CASSPGRADTQYF
TRBJ1-5 | NA | few | TRBV6-1 | TGTGCCAGCAGTAGGACAAGAAATCAGCCCCAGCATTTT | CASSRTRNQPQHF
TRBJ2-1 | TRBD2 | few | TRBV7-9 | TGTGCCAGCAGCTCCCCAGGCGGACTAGCGGTATATAATGAGCAGTTCTTC | CASSSPGGLAVYNEQFF
TRBJ2-1 | TRBD2 | few | TRBV28 | TGTGCCAGCCGGGAGGGGAGTCAGAGCAATGAGCAGTTCTTC | CASREGSQSNEQFF
TRBJ2-5 | TRBD2 | NA | TRBV11-2 | TGTGCCAGCAGCTTAACTAGCGGGCCCCTTGGAGAGACCCAGTACTTC | CASSLTSGPLGETQYF
TRBJ2-2 | TRBD1 | few | TRBV29-1 | TGCAGCGTTGACGGGACAGGGAGGCCCGGGGAGCTGTTTTTT | CSVDGTGRPGELFF